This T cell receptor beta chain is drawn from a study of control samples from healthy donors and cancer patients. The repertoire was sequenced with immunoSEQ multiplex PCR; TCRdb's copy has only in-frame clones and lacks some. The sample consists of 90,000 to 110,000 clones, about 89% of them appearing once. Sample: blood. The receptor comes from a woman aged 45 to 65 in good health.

CDR3 sequence: CASSVQGNEQFF. The DNA of the CDR3 is TGCGCCAGCAGCGTACAGGGCAATGAGCAGTTCTTC. This sequence joins TRBV5-1 and TRBJ2-1; tentative D call: TRBD1 (6 bases). V lost 4 bases, J lost 6 bases, and 8 bases lay in between. Germline CDR1 reads SGHRS; CDR2 reads YFSETQ. The CDR3 covers 12 residues.